This entry lists 18 T cell receptor beta chains sequenced from one sample in a study of OX40 agonist ivuxolimab in advanced cancers. Assay used: immunoSEQ multiplex PCR; TCRdb lists only in-frame clones, some missing. The sample has 55,000 to 90,000 clones; around 90% are singletons. The source material was CD4+ or CD8+ T cells sorted from blood, sampled in a trial of the OX40 agonist ivuxolimab. These receptors were taken from an adult with an advanced solid tumor such as melanoma, head and neck, liver or kidney cancer.

J is TRBJ1-2 and V is TRBV18; D unclear. The CDR3 is 16 amino acids. CDR1 and CDR2 from the germline V gene are KGHSH and LQKENI. Deletions cut 4 bases from V and 7 bases from J, with 22 bases between. Written as DNA, the CDR3 is TGTGCCAGCTCACGCGGCTGGGAAAACATCCTCGGTGGCTACACCTTC. It is translated as CASSRGWENILGGYTF.

This clone is a singleton in its sample. V is TRBV19 and J is TRBJ2-3; 8 nucleotides match TRBD1. The CDR3 consists of 14 residues. CDR1 is LNHDA, CDR2 SQIVND, per germline (reference sequence). Trimming removed 3 bases from V and 5 bases from J; junction bases left unmatched: 4. CDR3 in DNA: TGTGCCAGTAGTATCTCCGACAGGGGAGATACGCAGTATTTT. Residues: CASSISDRGDTQYF.

The J gene is TRBJ2-1, the V gene TRBV11-2; D is possibly TRBD1 (5 bases). The CDR3 is 15 amino acids. V was shortened by 1 base and J by 4 bases, with 11 bases between the two germline ends. Germline V CDR1 and CDR2: SGHAT, FQNNGV. CDR3 amino acids: CASSLAPTAYNEQFF. The CDR3 DNA reads TGTGCCAGCAGCTTAGCGCCGACAGCATACAATGAGCAGTTCTTC.

The chain uses TRBV28 and TRBJ1-2; 7 bases are shared with TRBD1. Germline trimming cut 4 bases from V and 1 base from J; bases unmatched to any gene: 9. The CDR3 runs to 16 residues. Looked up from germline, CDR1 is MDHEN and CDR2 is SYDVKM. Here the CDR3 reads CASSSSGTALNYGYTF. CDR3 in DNA: TGTGCCAGCAGTTCCTCCGGGACAGCTCTTAACTATGGCTACACCTTC.

The V and J genes are TRBV15 and TRBJ2-3; TRBD2 aligns across 7 bases. V lost 3 bases to trimming and J lost 0 bases; unmatched junction nucleotides: 18. The CDR3 extends over 20 amino acids. Germline V gene lookup returns CDR1 LNHNV and CDR2 YYDKDF (reference sequence). CDR3 in amino acids: CATSRDFRAQSGTSTDTQYF. The CDR3 nucleotides are TGTGCCACCAGCAGGGACTTCCGGGCTCAAAGCGGGACTAGCACAGATACGCAGTATTTT.

The J gene is TRBJ1-3, the V gene TRBV28; a possible D gene is TRBD1 (5 bases). Per the germline V gene, CDR1 is MDHEN and CDR2 is SYDVKM. Trimming took off 11 bases at V and 0 bases at J, with 17 bases between the two ends. The CDR3 spans 15 residues. The CDR3 loop reads CASWGGPRSGNTIYF. CDR3 nucleotide sequence: TGTGCCTCCTGGGGGGGTCCCCGCTCTGGAAACACCATATATTTT.

The rearrangement uses TRBV6-5 and TRBJ1-4; 9 bases are a match to TRBD1. CDR1 is MNHEY, CDR2 SVGAGI, per germline. V gave up 2 bases and J gave up 11 bases; unmatched junction bases: 3. The CDR3 is made up of 13 amino acids. The CDR3 sequence: CASSYHDRGKLFF. Here the CDR3 DNA reads TGTGCCAGCAGTTACCACGACAGGGGGAAACTGTTTTTT.

CDR3: CASSKVYSNQPQHF. The CDR3 nucleotides read TGTGCCAGTAGTAAAGTCTATAGCAATCAGCCCCAGCATTTT. The V call is TRBV19, the J call TRBJ1-5; D is undetermined. Germline lookup yields CDR1 LNHDA and CDR2 SQIVND (reference sequence). The germline V and J ends were trimmed by 4 bases and 0 bases, with 7 bases remaining between them. The CDR3 extends over 14 amino acids.

This chain links TRBV29-1 with TRBJ2-2, with 9 bases that match TRBD1. V dropped 7 bases and J dropped 6; count of bases not matched to a gene: 6. Germline values: CDR1 SQVTM, CDR2 ANQGSEA. The CDR3 length is 13 residues. CDR3 amino acids: CSASGQGSGELFF. In DNA form, the CDR3 reads TGCAGCGCCTCGGGACAGGGCTCCGGGGAGCTGTTTTTT.

This chain links TRBV23-1 with TRBJ2-2; D not certain. TRBV23-1 is identified as an open reading frame with a role that is uncertain. The CDR3 runs to 15 residues. Trimming cost V 2 bases and J 1 base, with 8 bases left between them. In DNA form, the CDR3 reads TGCGCCAGCAGTCAAATGCCGAAGAACACCGGGGAGCTGTTTTTT. It specifies CASSQMPKNTGELFF.

The chain links TRBV4-1 to TRBJ1-1; D is undetermined. V lost 0 bases and J 2 bases, leaving 10 bases between the germline ends. The CDR3 sequence is 15 residues long. Germline-derived CDR1 and CDR2 are MGHRA and YSYEKL. CDR3 DNA: TGCGCCAGCAGCCAAGAAGTGACTTCTAACACTGAAGCTTTCTTT. Protein sequence: CASSQEVTSNTEAFF.

The chain is built from TRBV10-1 and TRBJ2-6; either TRBD1 or TRBD2 may supply D (5 bases each). This CDR3 is built from 19 residues. V was shortened by 7 bases and J by 0 bases, with 22 bases between the two germline ends. The germline gives CDR1 WNHNN, CDR2 SYGVQD (reference sequence). CDR3 nucleotide sequence: TGCGCCAGCACCACACCCATCGGGGCTCAGTACTCTGGGGCCAACGTCCTGACTTTC. Amino acid sequence: CASTTPIGAQYSGANVLTF.

This chain links TRBV28 with TRBJ2-7; 10 positions agree with TRBD1. This CDR3 spans 14 amino acids. Germline V gene lookup returns CDR1 MDHEN and CDR2 SYDVKM. V dropped 4 bases and J dropped 2; count of bases not matched to a gene: 2. This CDR3 reads CASSSGTGAYEQYF. The CDR3 nucleotides read TGTGCCAGCAGTTCCGGGACAGGGGCCTACGAGCAGTACTTC.

This chain joins TRBV27 and TRBJ1-3; D is uncertain. Germline loops: CDR1 MNHEY, CDR2 SMNVEV (reference sequence). Trimming removed 7 bases at V and 0 bases at J, with 13 bases between. This CDR3 is 15 amino acids long. CDR3 sequence: CASMARLLSGNTIYF. In nucleotides, the CDR3 is TGTGCCAGCATGGCACGGCTACTCTCTGGAAACACCATATATTTT.

The J gene is TRBJ2-7, the V gene TRBV6-5; D is perhaps TRBD1 (6 bases). Germline CDR1 MNHEY, CDR2 SVGAGI. This CDR3 is 15 amino acids long. The ends were cut back, 2 bases at V and 2 bases at J, with 13 bases in the middle. The CDR3 sequence is CASSYAQGFAYEQYF. In DNA, the CDR3 is TGTGCCAGCAGTTACGCCCAGGGGTTCGCCTACGAGCAGTACTTC.

The chain couples TRBV5-5 to TRBJ2-5, with 9 nucleotides matching TRBD2. Trimming removed 5 bases from V and 5 bases from J; junction bases left unmatched: 13. This CDR3 contains 16 residues. Per the germline V gene, CDR1 is SGHKS and CDR2 is YYEKEE (reference sequence). CDR3 in amino acids: CASRPTSSGAGETQYF. CDR3 nucleotide sequence: TGTGCCAGCAGACCAACCTCTAGCGGGGCGGGGGAGACCCAGTACTTC.

This sequence joins TRBV6-6 and TRBJ2-1; D is ambiguous. This CDR3 comprises 13 residues. V lost 9 bases, J lost 10 bases, and 19 bases lay in between. The germline CDR1 and CDR2 sequences are MNHNY and SVGAGI (reference sequence). CDR3 region: CASSTQGRREQFF. In DNA form, the CDR3 reads TGTGCCAGTTCGACACAAGGACGACGAGAGCAGTTCTTC.

The chain recombines TRBV27 with TRBJ2-1; 11 nucleotides agree with TRBD2. Germline assignment: CDR1 MNHEY and CDR2 SMNVEV (reference sequence). J was trimmed by 7 bases and V by 5 bases; bases with no gene match: 13. This CDR3 spans 17 amino acids. The DNA for the CDR3 is TGTGCCAGCAGTCCCAACATTTTAGCGGGGGGGCGGAATGAGCAGTTCTTC. Its protein product is CASSPNILAGGRNEQFF.